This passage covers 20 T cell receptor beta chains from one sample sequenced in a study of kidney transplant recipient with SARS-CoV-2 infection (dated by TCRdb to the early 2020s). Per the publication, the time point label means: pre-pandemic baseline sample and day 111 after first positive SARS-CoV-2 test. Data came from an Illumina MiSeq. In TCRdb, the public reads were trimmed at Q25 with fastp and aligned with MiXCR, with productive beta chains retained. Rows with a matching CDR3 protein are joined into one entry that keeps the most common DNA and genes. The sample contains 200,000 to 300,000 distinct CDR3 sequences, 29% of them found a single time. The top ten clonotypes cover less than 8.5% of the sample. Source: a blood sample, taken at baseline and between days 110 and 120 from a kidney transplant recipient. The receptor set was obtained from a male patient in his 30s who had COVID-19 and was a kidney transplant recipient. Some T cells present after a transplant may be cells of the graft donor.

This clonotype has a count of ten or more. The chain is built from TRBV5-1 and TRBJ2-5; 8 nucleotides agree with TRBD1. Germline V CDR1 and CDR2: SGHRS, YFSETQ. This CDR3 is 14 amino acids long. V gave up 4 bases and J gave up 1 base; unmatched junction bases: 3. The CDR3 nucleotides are TGCGCCAGCAGCCCAACAGGGGGCCAAGAGACCCAGTACTTC. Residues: CASSPTGGQETQYF.

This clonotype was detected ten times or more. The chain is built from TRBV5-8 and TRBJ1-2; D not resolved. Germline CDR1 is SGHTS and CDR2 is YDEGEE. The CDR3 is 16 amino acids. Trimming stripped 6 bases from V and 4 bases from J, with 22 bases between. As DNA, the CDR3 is TGTGCCAGCATCCCACGTCATCCACGAAAGACCTATGGCTACACCTTC. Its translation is CASIPRHPRKTYGYTF.

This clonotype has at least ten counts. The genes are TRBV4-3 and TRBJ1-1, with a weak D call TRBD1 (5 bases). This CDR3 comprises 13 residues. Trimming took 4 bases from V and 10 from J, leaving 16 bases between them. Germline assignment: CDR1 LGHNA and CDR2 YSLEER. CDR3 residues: CASSPHRGVGAFF. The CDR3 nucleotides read TGCGCCAGCAGCCCCCATCGAGGGGTTGGAGCTTTCTTT.

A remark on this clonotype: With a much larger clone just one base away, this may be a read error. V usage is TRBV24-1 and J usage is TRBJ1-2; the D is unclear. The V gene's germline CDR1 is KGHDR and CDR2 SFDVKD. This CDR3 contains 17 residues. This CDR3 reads CATSLANSTRKTYDYTF. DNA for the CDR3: TGTGCCACCAGTCTAGCTAATAGTACCAGAAAGACCTATGACTACACCTTC.

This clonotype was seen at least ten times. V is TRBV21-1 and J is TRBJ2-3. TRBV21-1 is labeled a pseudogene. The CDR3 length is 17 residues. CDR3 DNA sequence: TGTGCCAGCAGCGTGTACGTAGCTACAGTCATGCAAGATACGCAGTATTTT. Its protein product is CASSVYVATVMQDTQYF.

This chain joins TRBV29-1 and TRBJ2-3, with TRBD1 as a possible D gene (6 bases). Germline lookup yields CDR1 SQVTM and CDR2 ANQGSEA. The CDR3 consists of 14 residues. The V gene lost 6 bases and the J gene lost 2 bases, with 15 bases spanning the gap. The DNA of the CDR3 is TGCAGCGTCACGCTGGGGGCCCACACAGATACGCAGTATTTT. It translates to CSVTLGAHTDTQYF.

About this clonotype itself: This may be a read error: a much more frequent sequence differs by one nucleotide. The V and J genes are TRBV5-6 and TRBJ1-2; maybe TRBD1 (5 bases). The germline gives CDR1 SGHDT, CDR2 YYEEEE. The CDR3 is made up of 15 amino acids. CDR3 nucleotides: TGTGCCAGCAGCTTGGGTTCTCGGGGGAGCTATGGCCACACCTTC. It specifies CASSLGSRGSYGHTF.

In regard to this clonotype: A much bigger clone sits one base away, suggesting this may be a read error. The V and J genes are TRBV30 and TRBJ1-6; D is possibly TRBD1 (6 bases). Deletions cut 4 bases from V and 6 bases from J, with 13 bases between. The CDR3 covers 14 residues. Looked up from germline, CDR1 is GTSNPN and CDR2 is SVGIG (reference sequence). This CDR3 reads CAWMRLDSNSPLHF. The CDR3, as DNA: TGTGCCTGGATGAGGTTGGACAGTAATTCACCCCTCCACTTT.

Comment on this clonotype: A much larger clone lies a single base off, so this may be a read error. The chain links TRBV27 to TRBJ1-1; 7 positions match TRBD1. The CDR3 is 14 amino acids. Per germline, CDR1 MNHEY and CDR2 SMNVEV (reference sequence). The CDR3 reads CASSHSGTATGAFF. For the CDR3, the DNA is TGTGCCAGCAGTCACTCCGGGACAGCCACTGGAGCTTTCTTT.

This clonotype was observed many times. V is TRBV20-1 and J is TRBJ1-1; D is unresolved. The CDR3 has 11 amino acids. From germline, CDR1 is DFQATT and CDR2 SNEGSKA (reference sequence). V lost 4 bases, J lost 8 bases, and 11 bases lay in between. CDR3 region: CSATPVDEAFF. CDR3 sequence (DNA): TGCAGTGCTACCCCGGTAGACGAAGCTTTCTTT.

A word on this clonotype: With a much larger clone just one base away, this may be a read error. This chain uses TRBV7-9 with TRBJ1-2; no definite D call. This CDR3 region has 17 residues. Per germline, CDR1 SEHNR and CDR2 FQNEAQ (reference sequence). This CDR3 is CANSGILRDGKTYGYTF. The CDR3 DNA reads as TGTGCCAACAGCGGCATACTCAGAGACGGAAAGACCTATGGCTACACCTTC.

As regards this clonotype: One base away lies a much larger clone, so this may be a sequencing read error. The CDR3 is CVSSSGLVSYEQYF. Written as DNA, the CDR3 is TGTGTCAGCAGCTCGGGACTAGTTTCCTACGAGCAGTACTTC. The genes are TRBV7-2 and TRBJ2-7; 8 nucleotides match TRBD2. The CDR3 covers 14 residues. Germline V gene lookup returns CDR1 SGHTA and CDR2 FQGNSA. Filled out from reference TRBV7-2 and TRBJ2-7, the complete variable domain reads GAGVSQSPSNKVTEKGKDVELRCDPISGHTALYWYRQSLGQGLEFLIYFQGNSAPDKSGLPSDRFSAERTGGSVSTLTIQRTQQEDSAVYLCVSSSGLVSYEQYFGPGTRLTVT.

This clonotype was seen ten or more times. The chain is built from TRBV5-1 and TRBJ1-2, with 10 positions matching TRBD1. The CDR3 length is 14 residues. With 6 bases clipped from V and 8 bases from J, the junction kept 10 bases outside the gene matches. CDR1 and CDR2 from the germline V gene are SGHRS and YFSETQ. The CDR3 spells CASTKGQGSGGYTF. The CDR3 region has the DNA TGCGCCAGCACTAAGGGACAGGGGAGTGGCGGCTACACCTTC. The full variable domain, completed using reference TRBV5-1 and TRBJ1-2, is KAGVTQTPRYLIKTRGQQVTLSCSPISGHRSVSWYQQTPGQGLQFLFEYFSETQRNKGNFPGRFSGRQFSNSRSEMNVSTLELGDSALYLCASTKGQGSGGYTFGSGTRLTVV.

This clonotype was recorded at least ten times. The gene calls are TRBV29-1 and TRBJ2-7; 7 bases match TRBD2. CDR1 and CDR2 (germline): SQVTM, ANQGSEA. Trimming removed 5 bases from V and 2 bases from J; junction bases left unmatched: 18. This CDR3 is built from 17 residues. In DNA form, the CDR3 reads TGCAGCGTTACCGGCGCCCTGGGGGGGTCCCTAGCCTACGAGCAGTACTTC. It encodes CSVTGALGGSLAYEQYF.

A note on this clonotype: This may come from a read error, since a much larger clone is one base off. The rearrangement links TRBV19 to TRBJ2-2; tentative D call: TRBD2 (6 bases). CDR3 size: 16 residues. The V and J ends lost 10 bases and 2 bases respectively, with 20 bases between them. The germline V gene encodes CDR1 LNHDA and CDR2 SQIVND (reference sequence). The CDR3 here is CANRSFAGPNTGELFF. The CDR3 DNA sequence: TGTGCCAATAGATCCTTCGCGGGACCTAACACCGGGGAGCTGTTTTTT.

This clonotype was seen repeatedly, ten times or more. CDR3 residues: CASSRDRGDYGYTF. The CDR3, as DNA: TGCGCCAGCAGCCGAGACAGGGGAGACTATGGCTACACCTTC. The chain joins TRBV4-1 to TRBJ1-2; 8 bases match TRBD1. CDR3 length: 14 residues. The V segment lost 4 bases and the J segment 3 bases; nucleotides outside the gene matches: 4. Germline V lookup: CDR1 MGHRA, CDR2 YSYEKL.

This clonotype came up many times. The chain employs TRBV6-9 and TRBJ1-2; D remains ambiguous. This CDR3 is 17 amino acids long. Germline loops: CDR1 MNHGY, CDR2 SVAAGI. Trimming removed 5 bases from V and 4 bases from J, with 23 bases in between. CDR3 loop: CASSPRQPYGKTYGYTF. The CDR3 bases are TGTGCCAGCAGTCCTAGGCAGCCTTACGGAAAGACCTATGGCTACACCTTC.

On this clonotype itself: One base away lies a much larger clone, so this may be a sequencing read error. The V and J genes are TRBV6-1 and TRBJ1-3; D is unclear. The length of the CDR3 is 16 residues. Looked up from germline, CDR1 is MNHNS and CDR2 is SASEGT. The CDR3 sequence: CASSVPGTSSGDTIYF. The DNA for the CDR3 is TGTGCCAGCAGTGTACCAGGAACTAGCTCTGGAGACACCATATATTTT.

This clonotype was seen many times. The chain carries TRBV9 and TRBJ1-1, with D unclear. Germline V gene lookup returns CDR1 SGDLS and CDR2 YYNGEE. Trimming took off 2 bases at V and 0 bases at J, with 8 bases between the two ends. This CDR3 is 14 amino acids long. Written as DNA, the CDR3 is TGTGCCAGCAGCGTGAGCTCTTTGAACACTGAAGCTTTCTTT. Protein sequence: CASSVSSLNTEAFF.

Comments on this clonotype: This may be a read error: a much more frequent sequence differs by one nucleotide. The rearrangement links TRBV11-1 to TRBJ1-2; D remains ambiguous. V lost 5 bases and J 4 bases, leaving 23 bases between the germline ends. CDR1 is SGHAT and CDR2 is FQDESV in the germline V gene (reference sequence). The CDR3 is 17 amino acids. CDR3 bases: TGTGCCAGCAGCGACACTGCTAAGGCTGGAAGGACCTATGGCTACACCTTC. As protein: CASSDTAKAGRTYGYTF.